One T cell receptor (beta chain) is described in this entry. It may be a read error: a sequence one base away is much more abundant. The germline V gene encodes CDR1 MGHDK and CDR2 SYGVNS. Trimming removed 7 bases at V and 6 bases at J, with 15 bases between. There are 13 residues in the CDR3. This sample was taken from a study of molecular identifiers for immune sequencing clone quantification. For the study at large: In replicates, RNA from roughly 20,000 or 100,000 naive CD8 cells was split five ways, four sequenced.

Each CDR3 protein is one row after TCRdb ran MiXCR on the PCR reads. The data contain more than 35,000 distinct CDR3 sequences, 15% to 20% of them singletons. The sample consisted of naive CD8+ T cells from blood, with Jurkat cell RNA spiked in. Documented subset: FACS-sorted CD8+CD4-CCR7+CD45RA+ naive T cells. The TCR sequence derives from a human donor in good health. Some libraries in this study had Jurkat cell RNA spiked in. The V call is TRBV25-1, the J call TRBJ2-5, with D possibly being TRBD1 (5 bases). The DNA for the CDR3 is TGTGCCAGCACAGGGTCCGGTTCGAAGACCCAGTACTTC. This translates into CASTGSGSKTQYF.